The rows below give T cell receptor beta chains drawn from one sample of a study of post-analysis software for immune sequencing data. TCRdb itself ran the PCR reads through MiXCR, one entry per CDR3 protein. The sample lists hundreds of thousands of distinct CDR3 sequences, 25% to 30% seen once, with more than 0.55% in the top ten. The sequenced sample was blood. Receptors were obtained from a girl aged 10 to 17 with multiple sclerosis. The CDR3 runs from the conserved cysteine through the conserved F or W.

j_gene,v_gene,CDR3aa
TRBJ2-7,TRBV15,CATSRDRGTYEQYF
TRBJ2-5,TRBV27,CASSFGDREDQYF
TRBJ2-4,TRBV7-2,CASSLDEVPKNIQYF
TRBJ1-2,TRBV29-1,CSVLPTGGRSEGYTF
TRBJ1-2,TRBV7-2,CASSFAGTGSGYTF
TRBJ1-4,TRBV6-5,CASSYSGTAAEKLFF
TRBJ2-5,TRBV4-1,CASSHTWTGEETQYF
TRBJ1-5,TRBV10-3,CAISGTGGEQPQHF
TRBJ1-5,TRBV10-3,CAISESAGQDSNQPQHF
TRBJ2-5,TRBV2,CASKIQGAPRETQYF
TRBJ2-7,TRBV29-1,CSVEGPNYEQYF